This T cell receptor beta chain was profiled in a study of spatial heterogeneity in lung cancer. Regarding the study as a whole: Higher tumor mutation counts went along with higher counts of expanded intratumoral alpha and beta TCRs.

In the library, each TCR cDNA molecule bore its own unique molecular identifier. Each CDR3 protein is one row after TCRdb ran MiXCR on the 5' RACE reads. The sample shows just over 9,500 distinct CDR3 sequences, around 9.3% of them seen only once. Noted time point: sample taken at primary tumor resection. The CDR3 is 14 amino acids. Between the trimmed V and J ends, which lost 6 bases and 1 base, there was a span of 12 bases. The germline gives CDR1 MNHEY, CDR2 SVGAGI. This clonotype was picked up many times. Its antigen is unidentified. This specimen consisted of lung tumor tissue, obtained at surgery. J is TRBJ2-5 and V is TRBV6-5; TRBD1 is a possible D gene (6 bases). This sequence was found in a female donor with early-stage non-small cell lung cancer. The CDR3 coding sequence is TGTGCCAGCAGCTTACAGACAGGCCAAGAGACCCAGTACTTC. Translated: CASSLQTGQETQYF.